This passage covers 22 T cell receptor beta chains from one sample sequenced in a study of blood T cells in healthy people across ages. Using a J-beta primer mix together with a sample-barcoded 5' primer, a second PCR was run for roughly 7 to 11 cycles. TCRdb passed the 5' RACE reads through MiXCR, listing each CDR3 protein once. The table records about 1.8 million distinct CDR3 sequences, approximately 50% of them present only once. The specimen sequenced was blood. The receptors originated from a woman in her 40s in good health.

This clonotype has only a few counts. V and J are TRBV12-3 or TRBV12-4 and TRBJ2-3; tentative D call: TRBD2 (5 bases). The CDR3 extends over 15 amino acids. V lost 3 bases and J 2 bases, leaving 12 bases between the germline ends. The CDR3 DNA reads as TGTGCCAGCAGTTTGAGCGGACCTACCACAGATACGCAGTATTTT. Its protein product is CASSLSGPTTDTQYF.

This sequence joins TRBV11-2 and TRBJ1-2; the D gene is possibly TRBD1 (5 bases). Trimming removed 0 bases at V and 5 bases at J, with 13 bases between. CDR3 length: 15 residues. Germline loops: CDR1 SGHAT, CDR2 FQNNGV. The chain's CDR3 is CASSLDMQGTYGYTF. CDR3 DNA sequence: TGTGCCAGCAGCTTAGATATGCAGGGCACTTATGGCTACACCTTC.

CDR3 in DNA: TGTGCCAGCAGTCGCCGGGGGAGGGCTGAGACCCAGTACTTC. Residues: CASSRRGRAETQYF. The chain has TRBV28 and TRBJ2-5; 7 nucleotides line up with TRBD2. In germline, CDR1 is MDHEN, CDR2 SYDVKM. V lost 5 bases and J lost 5; bases outside the gene matches: 8. The CDR3 is 14 residues long. The complete variable domain, with remaining parts taken from reference TRBV28 and TRBJ2-5, reads DVKVTQSSRYLVKRTGEKVFLECVQDMDHENMFWYRQDPGLGLRLIYFSYDVKMKEKGDIPEGYSVSREKKERFSLILESASTNQTSMYLCASSRRGRAETQYFGPGTRLLVL.

This clonotype was recorded once. CDR3 sequence (DNA): TGTGCCAGCAGCGTAGGAAAGGGGGCGAACGTAAGGGAGACCCAGTACTTC. This translates into CASSVGKGANVRETQYF. The V call is TRBV9, the J call TRBJ2-5; 7 nucleotides align to TRBD1. V dropped 0 bases and J dropped 5; count of bases not matched to a gene: 13. The germline gives CDR1 SGDLS, CDR2 YYNGEE. The CDR3 totals 17 residues.

The chain uses TRBV28 and TRBJ2-4; tentatively, D is TRBD1 or TRBD2 (5 bases each). The J call may be in error: the DNA end matches TRBJ2-5 better. This CDR3 has 13 amino acids. Germline CDR1 is MDHEN and CDR2 is SYDVKM. CDR3 sequence (DNA): TGTGCCAGCAGTTTTGTGGGACCAGGGACCCAGTACTTC. It yields the protein CASSFVGPGTQYF.

This clonotype was counted between two and nine times. The chain uses TRBV7-8 and TRBJ2-7; possibly TRBD1 for D (5 bases). With 1 base removed from V and 6 bases from J, the gap between germline ends came to 16 bases. CDR3 length equals 15 residues. The germline gives CDR1 SGHVS, CDR2 FQNEAQ. The CDR3 spells CASSLEGRTPLEQYF. CDR3 nucleotide sequence: TGTGCCAGCAGCTTAGAGGGCAGGACACCCCTCGAGCAGTACTTC.

A few counts support this clonotype. The V gene is TRBV7-6, the J gene TRBJ2-3; a weak D match, TRBD2 (6 bases). Trimming took off 1 base at V and 6 bases at J, with 11 bases between the two ends. The CDR3 length is 14 residues. Germline V lookup: CDR1 SGHVS, CDR2 FNYEAQ. CDR3 sequence reads: CASSLVGRGDTQYF. The CDR3 coding sequence is TGTGCCAGCAGCTTAGTGGGACGGGGGGATACGCAGTATTTT.

CDR3 region: CASGSSGVPYNEQFF. The DNA for the CDR3 is TGTGCTAGTGGATCCTCCGGGGTCCCCTACAATGAGCAGTTCTTC. The rearrangement links TRBV12-5 to TRBJ2-1, with D possibly being TRBD2 (5 bases). Germline V lookup: CDR1 LGHNT, CDR2 FRNRAP. V was shortened by 6 bases and J by 2 bases, with 14 bases between the two germline ends. The CDR3 is 15 amino acids.

This clonotype has more than one count but fewer than ten. The rearrangement uses TRBV15 and TRBJ2-3; 9 nucleotides agree with TRBD2. V lost 11 bases, J lost 0 bases, and 6 bases stayed unmatched. CDR3 length: 14 residues. Germline V gives CDR1 LNHNV, CDR2 YYDKDF (reference sequence). CDR3: CAATLAGSTDTQYF. In DNA form, the CDR3 reads TGTGCCGCTACCCTAGCGGGGAGCACAGATACGCAGTATTTT.

V is TRBV5-1 and J is TRBJ2-3, with D maybe TRBD2 (6 bases). Germline V gene lookup returns CDR1 SGHRS and CDR2 YFSETQ. Trimming took off 4 bases at V and 4 bases at J, with 19 bases between the two ends. This CDR3 is 16 amino acids long. CDR3 in DNA: TGCGCCAGCAGCGTCGGCCTAGCGACCAGCGCAGATACGCAGTATTTT. Protein: CASSVGLATSADTQYF. Filled out from reference TRBV5-1 and TRBJ2-3, the complete variable domain reads KAGVTQTPRYLIKTRGQQVTLSCSPISGHRSVSWYQQTPGQGLQFLFEYFSETQRNKGNFPGRFSGRQFSNSRSEMNVSTLELGDSALYLCASSVGLATSADTQYFGPGTRLTVL.

There are a few counts of this clonotype. This sequence joins TRBV4-1 and TRBJ2-1, with a weak D call TRBD1 (5 bases). Deletions cut 0 bases from V and 0 bases from J, with 18 bases between. CDR3 size: 19 residues. Germline CDR1 reads MGHRA; CDR2 reads YSYEKL. CDR3 DNA: TGCGCCAGCAGCCAAGATTCCCAGGGTCCGATAAGCTCCTACAATGAGCAGTTCTTC. It yields the protein CASSQDSQGPISSYNEQFF.

V and J are TRBV20-1 and TRBJ2-4; TRBD2 matches at 10 bases. The J segment lost 3 bases and the V segment lost 7 bases, leaving 6 bases of the junction unmatched. The germline V gene has CDR1 DFQATT and CDR2 SNEGSKA (reference sequence). The CDR3 sequence is 14 residues long. In DNA form, the CDR3 reads TGCAGTGGGGAGCGGGGGGGCAACAAAAACATTCAGTACTTC. Translation: CSGERGGNKNIQYF.

This sequence joins TRBV7-2 and TRBJ1-2, with D possibly being TRBD1 (6 bases). Germline values: CDR1 SGHTA, CDR2 FQGNSA. This CDR3 has 15 residues. V lost 5 bases, J lost 4 bases, and 17 bases lay in between. The CDR3 reads CASSPRGGTAYGYTF. CDR3 DNA: TGTGCCAGCAGCCCGAGGGGGGGTACTGCCTATGGCTACACCTTC.

This clonotype was observed a handful of times. This CDR3 reads CASSPYGPQNIQYF. CDR3 sequence (DNA): TGTGCCAGCTCACCATATGGCCCCCAAAACATTCAGTACTTC. The chain has TRBV18 and TRBJ2-4; D ambiguous. Trimming pared 2 bases from V and 5 bases from J, leaving 10 bases between. The germline V gene has CDR1 KGHSH and CDR2 LQKENI. The CDR3 has 14 residues.

This clonotype was detected a few times. The CDR3 DNA reads TGTGCCAGCAGCCAAGAGCCTAGCGGGGGGCTATCCTACAATGAGCAGTTCTTC. It codes for CASSQEPSGGLSYNEQFF. The chain has TRBV4-2 and TRBJ2-1; 11 positions match TRBD2. CDR3 length: 18 residues. The germline V gene has CDR1 LGHNA and CDR2 YNFKEQ. Trimming at V came to 0 bases and at J to 1 base, leaving 5 bases not matched to a gene.

The chain uses TRBV4-3 and TRBJ2-5; unclear D gene. V was clipped by 1 base and J by 5 bases, with 11 bases between them. CDR1 is LGHNA, CDR2 YSLEER, per germline. This CDR3 spans 14 amino acids. CDR3 protein: CASSQGSLGETQYF. CDR3 nucleotide sequence: TGCGCCAGCAGCCAAGGGTCGTTGGGGGAGACCCAGTACTTC.

The chain combines TRBV6-1 with TRBJ1-2; D remains ambiguous. The CDR3 loop spans 14 amino acids. Germline CDR1 and CDR2: MNHNS and SASEGT. The V and J ends lost 4 bases and 7 bases respectively, with 16 bases between them. The CDR3 nucleotides read TGTGCCAGCAGTGGCGGACCCCAACGGGGTGGCTACACCTTC. This encodes CASSGGPQRGGYTF.

The chain is built from TRBV11-2 and TRBJ2-4; 10 bases are shared with TRBD1. The J call may be wrong; the DNA end is better matched by TRBJ2-7. From germline, CDR1 is SGHAT and CDR2 FQNNGV. This CDR3 has 16 residues. This CDR3 is CASSLVGQGVPYEQYF. The CDR3 DNA sequence: TGTGCCAGCAGCTTAGTTGGACAGGGGGTGCCCTACGAGCAGTACTTC.

The sample holds one count of this clonotype. V usage is TRBV10-2 and J usage is TRBJ2-4; the match to TRBD1 covers 10 bases. The J call may not be correct, given that the DNA end is closer to TRBJ2-7. CDR3 size: 17 residues. CDR1 is WSHSY and CDR2 is SAAADI in the germline V gene. The CDR3, as DNA: TGCGCCAGCAGTGAGTCGGGGGCAGGGACAGGGGATTACGAGCAGTACTTC. This translates into CASSESGAGTGDYEQYF.

A single count supports this clonotype. V is TRBV2 and J is TRBJ2-7, with TRBD1 matching 11 bases. Germline CDR1 SNHLY, CDR2 FYNNEI. Losses at the gene ends were 4 bases for V and 3 bases for J; bases not matched to a gene: 8. This CDR3 spans 16 amino acids. The CDR3 is CASSVKPGQGDYEQYF. CDR3 in DNA: TGTGCCAGCAGTGTAAAACCGGGACAGGGGGACTACGAGCAGTACTTC.

Notes on this clonotype: A much larger clone is a single base away; this may be a read error. J is TRBJ2-5 and V is TRBV7-2; the D call may be TRBD1 or TRBD2 (5 bases each). V was cut by 5 bases and J by 0 bases, with 16 bases left in between. CDR3 length equals 16 residues. Germline-derived CDR1 and CDR2 are SGHTA and FQGNSA. The CDR3 nucleotides read TGTGCCAGCAGCCGAGGGGCGGAGACGTACCAAGAGACCCAGTACTTC. Translating gives CASSRGAETYQETQYF.

There are a few counts of this clonotype. The chain has TRBV7-2 and TRBJ2-3, with D possibly matching TRBD2 (5 bases). The CDR3 extends over 11 amino acids. Germline V gene data show CDR1 as SGHTA and CDR2 as FQGNSA. Trimming took 3 bases from V and 14 from J, leaving 12 bases between them. CDR3 DNA sequence: TGTGCCAGCAGCTTCATGGACTTCGGGTATTTT. This sequence encodes CASSFMDFGYF.